This section outlines one T cell receptor beta chain sequence together with its context. Its antigen is still unknown. This was a survey-level run. The method was immunoSEQ multiplex PCR; TCRdb's version includes in-frame clones alone and lacks a portion of them. The top ten clones hold just under 0.35% of a sample with tens of thousands of clones, around 85% of them seen once. This sample was taken from a study of STAT5B mutations in CD4+ large granular lymphocyte leukemia. Study results and limitations: Higher CD4+ than CD8+ T-LGLL clonality might reflect small sample size. Compared with healthy controls (2/35), patient top clones favored TRBV06 (8/27).

Deletions cut 3 bases from V and 8 bases from J, with 16 bases between. The CDR3 totals 14 residues. Per the germline V gene, CDR1 is MNHNS and CDR2 is SASEGT. The receptor was derived from a human donor in good health. Sequencing was performed on CD4+ T cells from blood buffy coats. The chain combines TRBV6-1 with TRBJ1-2; no firm D call. Here the CDR3 DNA reads TGTGCCAGCAGTGATAGTATGGCCTCGCGAGGCTACACCTTC. Encoded protein: CASSDSMASRGYTF.